Listed here are 26 T cell receptor beta chains from one sample, sequenced in a study of post-analysis software for immune sequencing data. Study-level findings and limits: Comparison of patients with controls showed about 5 TRBV segments more frequent in patients, TRBV5-6, TRBV5-1 and TRBV20-1 among them.

These receptors lack a known antigen. Presence of unique molecular identifiers characterized the TCR beta cDNA libraries. One entry per CDR3 protein results from TCRdb running MiXCR on the PCR reads. Of around 770,000 distinct CDR3 sequences listed, just over 45% were seen once; the top ten hold roughly 4.9%. The sample was blood. The receptors were gathered from a girl between 10 and 17 years old with multiple sclerosis.

V gene TRBV5-1 combines with J gene TRBJ1-6; D gene unclear. The CDR3 extends over 14 amino acids. From germline, CDR1 is SGHRS and CDR2 YFSETQ. The ends were cut back, 5 bases at V and 10 bases at J, with 16 bases in the middle. CDR3 in amino acids: CASSPDKESSPLHF. CDR3 DNA: TGCGCCAGCAGTCCTGACAAGGAGAGCTCACCCCTCCACTTT. Full variable domain (missing parts from reference TRBV5-1 and TRBJ1-6): KAGVTQTPRYLIKTRGQQVTLSCSPISGHRSVSWYQQTPGQGLQFLFEYFSETQRNKGNFPGRFSGRQFSNSRSEMNVSTLELGDSALYLCASSPDKESSPLHFGNGTRLTVT.

This chain connects TRBV20-1 to TRBJ2-1, with TRBD2 identical over 8 bases. In germline, CDR1 is DFQATT, CDR2 SNEGSKA (reference sequence). The CDR3 covers 15 residues. V was clipped by 1 base and J by 3 bases; unmatched bases: 5. This CDR3 is CSARVQTSDYNEQFF. The CDR3 nucleotides read TGCAGTGCTAGAGTCCAGACTAGCGACTACAATGAGCAGTTCTTC.

This clonotype was detected once. This rearrangement joins TRBV7-9 to TRBJ2-1; TRBD2 matches at 7 bases. The germline gives CDR1 SEHNR, CDR2 FQNEAQ (reference sequence). Germline trimming cut 5 bases from V and 4 bases from J; bases unmatched to any gene: 17. The CDR3 covers 18 residues. As DNA, the CDR3 is TGTGCCAGCAGCCCTCAAGCGGGACGAAACACCAAGTACAATGAGCAGTTCTTC. It codes for CASSPQAGRNTKYNEQFF.

The chain combines TRBV7-6 with TRBJ2-1; 14 bases agree with TRBD2. V shed 5 bases and J 8 bases; nucleotides not matched to a gene: 11. Looked up from germline, CDR1 is SGHVS and CDR2 is FNYEAQ. There are 17 residues in the CDR3. In DNA, the CDR3 is TGTGCCAGCAGCAAGAACCGACTAGCGGGAGGGCCGGATGAGCAGTTCTTC. Its protein is CASSKNRLAGGPDEQFF.

The sample holds many counts of this clonotype. The chain couples TRBV20-1 to TRBJ2-7; 13 bases line up with TRBD2. CDR3 length: 15 residues. Trimming cost V 2 bases and J 7 bases; bases outside gene matches: 8. In germline, CDR1 is DFQATT, CDR2 SNEGSKA (reference sequence). CDR3 in amino acids: CSARPGLAGAGEQYF. CDR3 nucleotides: TGCAGTGCTAGACCCGGACTAGCGGGAGCCGGAGAGCAGTACTTC.

This clonotype was recorded a few times. The chain has TRBV15 and TRBJ2-7; D call uncertain. Trimming left V 0 bases short and J 2 bases short, with 14 bases between. The CDR3 has 16 residues. Germline CDR1 LNHNV, CDR2 YYDKDF (reference sequence). Here the CDR3 DNA reads TGTGCCACCAGCAGAGATCAGGCAGAAGGAACCTACGAGCAGTACTTC. Translation: CATSRDQAEGTYEQYF.

The V call is TRBV20-1, the J call TRBJ1-2; no clear D gene. Trimming left V 1 base short and J 8 bases short, with 11 bases between. The CDR3 covers 12 residues. Germline-derived CDR1 and CDR2 are DFQATT and SNEGSKA (reference sequence). Written as DNA, the CDR3 is TGCAGTGCTAGAGTGCCTGGTGGGGGCTACACCTTC. Its translation is CSARVPGGGYTF.

There are a few counts of this clonotype. The genes are TRBV21-1 and TRBJ2-7; no DNA check was done on the table's D call, TRBD2. TRBV21-1 is a listed pseudogene. The CDR3 length is 20 residues. CDR3 DNA: TGTGCCAGCAGCAAAAGGGTTCCTCGGGCTAGCGGGATGATATGTTACGAGCAGTACTTC. It is translated as CASSKRVPRASGMICYEQYF.

V is TRBV7-8 and J is TRBJ1-2; D gene uncertain. The CDR3 length is 14 residues. Trimming removed 0 bases at V and 8 bases at J, with 13 bases between. Looked up from germline, CDR1 is SGHVS and CDR2 is FQNEAQ. CDR3 bases: TGTGCCAGCAGCTTAGCGGTCTTCCGCGAGGGCTACACCTTC. Protein: CASSLAVFREGYTF.

This clonotype came up a few times. The J gene is TRBJ1-2, the V gene TRBV12-3 or TRBV12-4, with D possibly being TRBD1 (5 bases). There are 14 residues in the CDR3. Trimming took 3 bases from V and 4 from J, leaving 12 bases between them. Here the CDR3 DNA reads TGTGCCAGCAGTTTCCGGGGGGTGGGCTATGGCTACACCTTC. Its protein product is CASSFRGVGYGYTF.

The rearrangement uses TRBV27 and TRBJ2-7, with D perhaps matching TRBD2 (6 bases). Germline V gives CDR1 MNHEY, CDR2 SMNVEV (reference sequence). The CDR3 runs 16 residues. Trimming stripped 0 bases from V and 0 bases from J, with 12 bases between. CDR3 in amino acids: CASSLSISGASYEQYF. In DNA, the CDR3 is TGTGCCAGCAGTTTATCGATTAGCGGAGCCTCCTACGAGCAGTACTTC.

V is TRBV9 and J is TRBJ1-1; possibly TRBD1 for D (5 bases). The germline CDR1 and CDR2 sequences are SGDLS and YYNGEE. CDR3 length equals 15 residues. V gave up 4 bases and J gave up 6 bases, with 19 bases separating them. The CDR3 loop reads CASSTGSGKYAEAFF. The CDR3, as DNA: TGTGCCAGCAGCACAGGTAGCGGGAAATACGCTGAAGCTTTCTTT.

The chain employs TRBV29-1 and TRBJ2-7; D uncertain. The CDR3 has 13 residues. Trimming cost V 1 base and J 2 bases, with 9 bases left between them. In germline, CDR1 is SQVTM, CDR2 ANQGSEA. The CDR3 is CSVEGQVPYEQYF. CDR3 nucleotides: TGCAGCGTTGAAGGGCAGGTTCCCTACGAGCAGTACTTC.

The chain has TRBV6-8 and TRBJ2-1; 12 bases map to TRBD2. Per germline, CDR1 MNHGY and CDR2 SAAAGT. The CDR3 runs to 15 residues. Unmatched junction bases numbered 11, after V lost 6 bases and J lost 11 bases. CDR3 in amino acids: CASSPTSGSFGKQFF. The DNA for the CDR3 is TGTGCCAGCAGCCCGACTAGCGGGAGCTTCGGTAAGCAGTTCTTC.

This clonotype was found many times. V is TRBV12-3 or TRBV12-4 and J is TRBJ2-7; TRBD2 matches at 7 bases. CDR3 length equals 15 residues. V dropped 5 bases and J dropped 2; count of bases not matched to a gene: 9. The CDR3 region is CASSPRTSRTYEQYF. DNA of the CDR3: TGTGCCAGCAGTCCCCGGACTAGTAGGACCTACGAGCAGTACTTC.

This clonotype showed up just a few times. This chain joins TRBV28 and TRBJ1-5; maybe TRBD1 (6 bases). The V gene's germline CDR1 is MDHEN and CDR2 SYDVKM. Trimming left V 1 base short and J 4 bases short, with 14 bases between. The CDR3 has 16 residues. CDR3 sequence: CASSLFAGVVNQPQHF. CDR3 nucleotide sequence: TGTGCCAGCAGTTTATTTGCAGGGGTTGTTAATCAGCCCCAGCATTTT.

The chain couples TRBV7-2 to TRBJ2-1, with TRBD2 identical over 7 bases. V shed 4 bases and J 0 bases; nucleotides not matched to a gene: 9. CDR1 is SGHTA and CDR2 is FQGNSA in the germline V gene. This CDR3 spans 17 amino acids. The CDR3 reads CASSSRPLAVSYNEQFF. The CDR3 nucleotides read TGTGCCAGCAGCTCACGTCCCCTAGCGGTCTCCTACAATGAGCAGTTCTTC.

V usage is TRBV7-8 and J usage is TRBJ1-4; 9 bases match TRBD1. The V gene's germline CDR1 is SGHVS and CDR2 FQNEAQ. V was clipped by 5 bases and J by 7 bases; unmatched bases: 8. CDR3 size: 15 residues. DNA of the CDR3: TGTGCCAGCAGCACCTGGGACAGGGATTTTGAAAAACTGTTTTTT. Protein: CASSTWDRDFEKLFF.

A few counts support this clonotype. The genes are TRBV29-1 and TRBJ2-5, with a possible D match to TRBD2 (5 bases). Trimming left V 2 bases short and J 7 bases short, with 20 bases between. The CDR3 runs 15 residues. Germline V gene sequence: CDR1 SQVTM, CDR2 ANQGSEA. The CDR3 region is CSVEYWTETRGTQYF. In DNA form, the CDR3 reads TGCAGCGTTGAATATTGGACGGAAACCCGGGGGACCCAGTACTTC.

The chain uses TRBV19 and TRBJ1-2; D might be TRBD1 (5 bases). V was cut by 7 bases and J by 4 bases, with 22 bases left in between. The germline V gene encodes CDR1 LNHDA and CDR2 SQIVND (reference sequence). The length of the CDR3 is 16 residues. CDR3 in amino acids: CASTSDRLAGTYGYTF. In DNA, the CDR3 is TGTGCCAGTACCTCCGATCGTCTCGCAGGGACCTATGGCTACACCTTC.

The chain has TRBV28 and TRBJ2-1; 11 bases map to TRBD1. CDR1 MDHEN and CDR2 SYDVKM come from the germline V gene. CDR3 length: 15 amino acids. The junction had 3 bases not matched to a gene; V was cut back by 3 bases and J by 5 bases. The CDR3 sequence is CASSLDRGHNNEQFF. The CDR3 nucleotides read TGTGCCAGCAGTTTGGACAGGGGGCATAACAATGAGCAGTTCTTC.

The rearrangement links TRBV25-1 to TRBJ2-7; the match to TRBD1 covers 9 bases. CDR3 size: 14 residues. Trimming cost V 5 bases and J 0 bases; bases outside gene matches: 2. Germline V CDR1 and CDR2: MGHDK, SYGVNS. For the CDR3, the DNA is TGTGCCAGCAGTATACAGGGGGCCTCCTACGAGCAGTACTTC. It is translated as CASSIQGASYEQYF.

CDR3 amino acids: CAWKDVGDEQYF. DNA for the CDR3: TGTGCCTGGAAAGATGTCGGTGACGAGCAGTACTTC. This chain joins TRBV30 and TRBJ2-5; D remains ambiguous. The J call could be wrong; TRBJ2-7 is a better fit for the DNA end. Germline-derived CDR1 and CDR2 are GTSNPN and SVGIG (reference sequence). The CDR3 extends over 12 amino acids.

The rearrangement links TRBV11-1 to TRBJ2-7; either TRBD1 or TRBD2 may supply D (5 bases each). V was shortened by 5 bases and J by 0 bases, with 17 bases between the two germline ends. CDR3 length: 16 residues. Looked up from germline, CDR1 is SGHAT and CDR2 is FQDESV (reference sequence). DNA of the CDR3: TGTGCCAGCAGCCAGGGTAGGCGGGCCCTCTCCTACGAGCAGTACTTC. Its translation is CASSQGRRALSYEQYF.

V gene TRBV6-1 combines with J gene TRBJ2-7; maybe TRBD2 (6 bases). The germline gives CDR1 MNHNS, CDR2 SASEGT. The V and J ends lost 1 base and 3 bases respectively, with 10 bases between them. This CDR3 contains 14 residues. The CDR3 is CASSEVAEVYEQYF. In DNA, the CDR3 is TGTGCCAGCAGTGAAGTAGCGGAGGTCTACGAGCAGTACTTC.

The J gene is TRBJ2-5, the V gene TRBV20-1; TRBD2 matches 9 bases. From germline, CDR1 is DFQATT and CDR2 SNEGSKA (reference sequence). This CDR3 is 15 amino acids long. The junction had 10 bases not matched to a gene; V was cut back by 5 bases and J by 3 bases. The CDR3 here is CSAPRLADLEETQYF. The CDR3 DNA reads TGCAGTGCTCCCCGACTAGCGGACCTAGAAGAGACCCAGTACTTC.